Following are 12 T cell receptor beta chains from one sample sequenced in a study of T cells in Graves' hyperthyroidism and ophthalmopathy. The investigators amplified TCR beta CDR3 regions from RNA transcripts. The HTBI set primed first-round TCR CDR3 RT-PCR. TCRdb passed the multiplex PCR reads through MiXCR, listing each CDR3 protein once. The table lists a few hundred thousand distinct CDR3 sequences, about 12% of them singletons. The sample consisted of blood. All receptors come from a woman between 18 and 29 years old with Graves' hyperthyroidism.

This clonotype was observed at least ten times. The CDR3 DNA follows: TGCGCCAGCAGATATATGGGGGGCAGGGGGTACGAGCAGTACTTC. Residues: CASRYMGGRGYEQYF. The V call is TRBV4-1, the J call TRBJ2-7, with D maybe TRBD1 (7 bases). The CDR3 spans 15 residues. V lost 6 bases to trimming and J lost 4 bases, with 19 bases between them. Germline loops: CDR1 MGHRA, CDR2 YSYEKL.

This clonotype has at least ten counts. V usage is TRBV7-2 and J usage is TRBJ2-7, with 10 bases that match TRBD2. This CDR3 spans 14 amino acids. The V segment lost 3 bases and the J segment 5 bases; nucleotides outside the gene matches: 4. The germline V gene encodes CDR1 SGHTA and CDR2 FQGNSA. The CDR3 sequence is CASSFLAGVHEQYF. The CDR3 DNA follows: TGTGCCAGCAGCTTTCTAGCGGGAGTCCACGAGCAGTACTTC.

This clonotype occurred many times. This rearrangement joins TRBV6-1 to TRBJ2-2; D is undetermined. Germline V gives CDR1 MNHNS, CDR2 SASEGT. V lost 6 bases and J lost 0, with 11 bases in between. The CDR3 runs 15 residues. CDR3 DNA sequence: TGTGCCAGCAGGGGCCCGGCTCCGAACACCGGGGAGCTGTTTTTT. Its translation: CASRGPAPNTGELFF.

This clonotype was found many times. The chain carries TRBV12-3 or TRBV12-4 and TRBJ2-5; 8 bases are a match to TRBD2. This CDR3 comprises 15 residues. V gave up 3 bases and J gave up 6 bases; unmatched junction bases: 9. Written as DNA, the CDR3 is TGTGCCAGCAGTTTGTCGGGAGGGCCGGGGAAGACCCAGTACTTC. It specifies CASSLSGGPGKTQYF.

The sample holds a few counts of this clonotype. A junction boundary mismatches the germline segment, possibly from a read error. The chain employs TRBV28 and TRBJ2-7, with 7 bases lining up with TRBD1. CDR1 and CDR2 (germline): MDHEN, SYDVKM. CDR3 length: 13 residues. The CDR3 protein is CASIGQDPYEQHF. CDR3 bases: TGTGCCAGCATCGGACAGGATCCTTACGAGCAGCACTTC.

In its sample, this clonotype was seen many times. The chain recombines TRBV20-1 with TRBJ2-1; D possibly matches TRBD1 or TRBD2 (6 bases each). V dropped 6 bases and J dropped 0 bases, with 15 bases sitting between them. Germline V CDR1 and CDR2: DFQATT, SNEGSKA (reference sequence). The CDR3 has 15 amino acids. DNA of the CDR3: TGCAGTGCGAAGGGGGGAGTTAGCTCCTACAATGAGCAGTTCTTC. Its translation: CSAKGGVSSYNEQFF.

This clonotype has a count of ten or more. This sequence joins TRBV15 and TRBJ2-3, with TRBD2 identical over 9 bases. The CDR3 runs to 14 residues. Trimming took 2 bases from V and 6 from J; bases not matched to a gene: 3. Germline CDR1 is LNHNV and CDR2 is YYDKDF (reference sequence). CDR3 residues: CATSRKLAGDTQYF. The CDR3 DNA reads TGTGCCACCAGCAGAAAGCTAGCGGGGGATACGCAGTATTTT.

This clonotype was observed at least ten times. The V gene is TRBV29-1, the J gene TRBJ1-1; TRBD1 matches 7 bases. With 7 bases clipped from V and 1 base from J, the junction kept 6 bases outside the gene matches. This CDR3 has 13 amino acids. CDR1 is SQVTM and CDR2 is ANQGSEA in the germline V gene. The CDR3 here is CSARQGTNTEAFF. The CDR3 nucleotides are TGCAGCGCCAGACAGGGAACGAACACTGAAGCTTTCTTT.

This clonotype was detected ten times or more. V is TRBV28 and J is TRBJ1-6, with a weak D call TRBD1 (6 bases). This CDR3 contains 14 residues. Germline V gene lookup returns CDR1 MDHEN and CDR2 SYDVKM. V gave up 1 base and J gave up 11 bases, with 12 bases separating them. In DNA, the CDR3 is TGTGCCAGCAGTTTATCACAGCGACAGGCACCCCTCCACTTT. Its translation: CASSLSQRQAPLHF.

This clonotype was counted a few times. The chain links TRBV19 to TRBJ2-1; D is unclear. The CDR3 totals 14 residues. Germline lookup yields CDR1 LNHDA and CDR2 SQIVND (reference sequence). The V end lost 10 bases, the J end lost 4 bases, and 17 bases lay between the germline ends. The CDR3: CAISFGPDYNEQFF. The DNA for the CDR3 is TGTGCCATCTCATTCGGACCCGATTACAATGAGCAGTTCTTC. The full variable domain, its missing parts supplied by reference TRBV19 and TRBJ2-1, is DGGITQSPKYLFRKEGQNVTLSCEQNLNHDAMYWYRQDPGQGLRLIYYSQIVNDFQKGDIAEGYSVSREKKESFPLTVTSAQKNPTAFYLCAISFGPDYNEQFFGPGTRLTVL.

A word on this clonotype: Just one base apart from a much larger clone, this may be a read error. The chain joins TRBV9 to TRBJ1-2, with a weak D call TRBD1 (5 bases). CDR1 is SGDLS, CDR2 YYNGEE, per germline. The ends were cut back, 4 bases at V and 5 bases at J, with 12 bases in the middle. The CDR3 contains 13 residues. As DNA, the CDR3 is TGTGCCAGCAGCACTTCGGGGCGGTATGGCTACACCTTC. Its translation is CASSTSGRYGYTF.

This clonotype was seen only once. The rearrangement joins TRBV19 to TRBJ2-3; 7 bases are a match to TRBD1. V lost 4 bases and J lost 3; bases outside the gene matches: 10. The CDR3 totals 16 residues. The germline CDR1 and CDR2 sequences are LNHDA and SQIVND (reference sequence). In nucleotides, the CDR3 is TGTGCCAGTAGTACCCTCATGACAGGGCCTACAGATACGCAGTATTTT. It is translated as CASSTLMTGPTDTQYF.